This T cell receptor (beta chain) originates from a study of Graves' ophthalmopathy and Graves' hyperthyroidism. Germline CDR1 is SQVTM and CDR2 is ANQGSEA. This CDR3 region has 13 residues. CDR3 regions of TCR beta were amplified from RNA transcripts. First-round RT-PCR used HTBI primers; second-round multiplex PCR followed. TCRdb reprocessed the multiplex PCR reads via MiXCR and lists one record per CDR3 protein. The sample shows almost 750,000 distinct CDR3 sequences, 40% of them seen only once. V gene TRBV29-1 combines with J gene TRBJ2-6; D gene ambiguous. The receptor's source is an adult man with Graves' ophthalmopathy. Material for sequencing was peripheral blood. In DNA form, the CDR3 reads TGCAGGGCAGACCCCTCTGGGGCCAACGTCCTGACTTTC. Its translation: CRADPSGANVLTF.